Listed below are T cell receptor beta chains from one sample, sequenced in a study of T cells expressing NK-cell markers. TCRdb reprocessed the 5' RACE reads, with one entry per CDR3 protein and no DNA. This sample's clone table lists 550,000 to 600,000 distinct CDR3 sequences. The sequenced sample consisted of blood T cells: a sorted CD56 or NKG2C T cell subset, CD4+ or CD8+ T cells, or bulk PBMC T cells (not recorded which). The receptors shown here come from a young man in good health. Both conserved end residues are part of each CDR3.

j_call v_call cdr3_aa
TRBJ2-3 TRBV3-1 CASSQENPVLADTDTQYF
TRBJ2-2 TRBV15 CATSKLAQNTGELFF
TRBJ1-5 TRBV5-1 CASSLGTGSPIQPQHF
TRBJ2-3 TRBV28 CASSPNSWTSGTDTQYF
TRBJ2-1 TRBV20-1 CSALRYSAQSSYNEQFF
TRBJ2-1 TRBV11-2 CASSLGLAGTKEQFF
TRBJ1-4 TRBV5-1 CASSPQGENEKLFF
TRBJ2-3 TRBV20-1 CSAAGVGDTDTQYF
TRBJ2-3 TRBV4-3 CASSPDRSRGSTDTQYF
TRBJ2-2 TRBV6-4 CATAPDTGIGELFF
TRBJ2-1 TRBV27 CASSFVAGGQGGEQFF
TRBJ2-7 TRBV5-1 CASSGADRGPYEQYF
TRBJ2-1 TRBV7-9 CASSPLTTNREDEQFF
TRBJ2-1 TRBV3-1 CASSPGLEIYEQFF
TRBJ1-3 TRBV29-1 CSVRQGNSGNTIYF
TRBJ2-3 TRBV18 CASSPSVLDTQYF
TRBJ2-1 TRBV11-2 CASSPRLAGGPSYNEQFF
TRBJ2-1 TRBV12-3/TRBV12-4 CASTNGRKDNEQFF
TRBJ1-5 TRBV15 CATSGWDRADQPQHF
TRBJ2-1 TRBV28 CASSPSGTSAYNEQFF
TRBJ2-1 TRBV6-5 CASRISSGEQFF
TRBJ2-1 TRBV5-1 CASYTDYNEQFF
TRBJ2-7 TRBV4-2 CASSQAVLSYEQYF
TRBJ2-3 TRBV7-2 CATGVYDTDTQYF
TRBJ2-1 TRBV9 CASSVDDLGARRFNEQFF
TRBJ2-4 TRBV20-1 CSASPSQGRRDIQYF
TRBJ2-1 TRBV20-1 CSARVDRANNEQFF
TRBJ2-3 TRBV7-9 CASSPRGSGTDTQYF
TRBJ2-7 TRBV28 CASSWRLDEQYF
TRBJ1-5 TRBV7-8 CASSFTVSGGWQPQHF
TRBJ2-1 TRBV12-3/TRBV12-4 CASRLRPTSYNEQFF
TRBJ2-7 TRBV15 CATSKSPGQGLNEQYF
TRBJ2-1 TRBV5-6 CASSLADRGPYNEQFF
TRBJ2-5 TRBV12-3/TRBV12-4 CASSLLEGQETQYF
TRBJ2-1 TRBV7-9 CASSFQMDRRSSYNEQFF
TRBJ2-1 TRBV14 CASSQTILGEQFF